The T cell receptor (beta chain) described here comes from a study of beta chain features in type 1 diabetes. Germline V gene data show CDR1 as ENHRY and CDR2 as SYGVKD. The V end lost 6 bases, the J end lost 2 bases, and 13 bases lay between the germline ends. There are 14 residues in the CDR3. Only a few counts were recorded for this clone. Its specificity is unknown. TCRB transcripts that were expressed got sequenced, as all of the isolated RNA had been reverse transcribed. Some clones are missing from TCRdb's copy, which holds only in-frame ones; the method was immunoSEQ multiplex PCR. The data hold 640,000 or so clones, with under 15% observed a single time. A single heparinised blood sample, averaging about 120 mL, was obtained per donor. Naive, central memory, regulatory and stem cell-like memory cells within the CD4+ compartment were sorted using CD45RO/CCR7/CD25/CD127/CD95/CD27. Study findings and constraints: In cDNA sequencing, cells with high TCR expression could be over-represented. TCRB CDR3s from Type 1 diabetes patients were moderately but significantly shorter in all four CD4+ subsets.

Specimen: naive CD4+ T cells from blood. The chain combines TRBV10-3 with TRBJ2-5; D is possibly TRBD1 (6 bases). This TCR was recovered from a man aged 18 to 30 with type 1 diabetes. The CDR3 nucleotides read TGTGCCATCAGGGACAGCCAGAAACAAGAGACCCAGTACTTC. Translated, it gives CAIRDSQKQETQYF.